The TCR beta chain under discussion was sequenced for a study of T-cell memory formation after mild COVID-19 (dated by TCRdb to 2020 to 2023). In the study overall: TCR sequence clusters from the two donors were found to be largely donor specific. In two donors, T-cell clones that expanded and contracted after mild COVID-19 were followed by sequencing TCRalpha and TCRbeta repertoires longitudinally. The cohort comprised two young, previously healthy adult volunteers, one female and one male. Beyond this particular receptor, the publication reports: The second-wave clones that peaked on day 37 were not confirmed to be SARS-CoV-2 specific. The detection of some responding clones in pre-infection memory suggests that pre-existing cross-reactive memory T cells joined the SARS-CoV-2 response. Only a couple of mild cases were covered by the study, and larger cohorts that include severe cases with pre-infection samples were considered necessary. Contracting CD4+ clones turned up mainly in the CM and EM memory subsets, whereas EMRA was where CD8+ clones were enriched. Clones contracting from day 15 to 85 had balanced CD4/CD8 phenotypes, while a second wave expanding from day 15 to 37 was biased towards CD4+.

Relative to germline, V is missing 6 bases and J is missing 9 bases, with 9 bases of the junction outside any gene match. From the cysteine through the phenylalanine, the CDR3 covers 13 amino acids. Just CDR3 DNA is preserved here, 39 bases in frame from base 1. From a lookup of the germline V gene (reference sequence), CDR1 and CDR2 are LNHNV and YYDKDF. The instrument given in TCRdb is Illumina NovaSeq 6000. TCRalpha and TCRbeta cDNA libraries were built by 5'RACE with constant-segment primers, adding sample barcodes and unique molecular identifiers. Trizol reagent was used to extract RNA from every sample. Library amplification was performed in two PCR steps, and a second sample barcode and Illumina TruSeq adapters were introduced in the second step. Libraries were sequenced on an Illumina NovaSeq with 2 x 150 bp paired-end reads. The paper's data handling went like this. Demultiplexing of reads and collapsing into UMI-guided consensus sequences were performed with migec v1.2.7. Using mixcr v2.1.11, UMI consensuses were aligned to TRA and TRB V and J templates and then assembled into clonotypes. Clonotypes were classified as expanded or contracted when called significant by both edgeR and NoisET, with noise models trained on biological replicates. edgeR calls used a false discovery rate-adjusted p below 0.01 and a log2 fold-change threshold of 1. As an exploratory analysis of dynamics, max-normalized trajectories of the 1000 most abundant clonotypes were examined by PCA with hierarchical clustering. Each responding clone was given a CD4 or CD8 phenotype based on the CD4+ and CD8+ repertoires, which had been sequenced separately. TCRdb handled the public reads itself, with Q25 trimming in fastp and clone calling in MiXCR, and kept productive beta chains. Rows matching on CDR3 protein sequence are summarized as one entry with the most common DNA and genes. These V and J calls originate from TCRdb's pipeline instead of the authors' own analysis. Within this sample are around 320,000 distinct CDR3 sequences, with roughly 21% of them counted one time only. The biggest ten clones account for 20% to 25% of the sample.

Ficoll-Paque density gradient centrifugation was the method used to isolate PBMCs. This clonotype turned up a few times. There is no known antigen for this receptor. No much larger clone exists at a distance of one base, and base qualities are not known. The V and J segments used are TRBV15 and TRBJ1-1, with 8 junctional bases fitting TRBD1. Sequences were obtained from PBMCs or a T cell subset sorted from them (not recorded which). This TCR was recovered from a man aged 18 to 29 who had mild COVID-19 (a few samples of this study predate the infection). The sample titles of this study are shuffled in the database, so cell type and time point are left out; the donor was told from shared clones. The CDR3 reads CATRDRALSKAFF. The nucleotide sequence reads TGTGCCACCAGGGACAGGGCCCTTAGTAAAGCTTTCTTT.